Below, one T cell receptor beta chain is given with its context. The antigen is unknown. The sample holds other DNA sequences that translate to the same CDR3. Donors were healthy HIV-negative adults without recent acute infections or vaccinations. The entry originates in a study of shared clonotypes between healthy human individuals. In the study overall: Three plates were used per donor for CD4 naive, three for CD4 memory, two for CD8 naive and one for CD8 memory. The study, taken as a whole, reports: Rarefaction showed sorted-subset sequencing was incomplete despite large depth.

The V and J ends lost 6 bases and 4 bases respectively, with 7 bases between them. This CDR3 is 12 amino acids long. Looked up from germline, CDR1 is SNHLY and CDR2 is FYNNEI. Methods used by the authors: ImmunoSEQ yielded junction-only sequences lacking quality scores, so filtering differed. The repertoire was sequenced with immunoSEQ multiplex PCR; TCRdb's copy has only in-frame clones and lacks some. That table supplies the V and J calls and clone size; D and trimming were determined from the DNA. This table has approximately 2,300,000 clones, 85% to 95% appearing once. The chain links TRBV2 to TRBJ2-1; D may match TRBD1 or TRBD2 (5 bases each). The specimen was naive CD4+ T cells from PBMCs. The subset denotes: CD45RA+ positively selected. This TCR came from a young man in good health. Some clones in this sample may be carry-over from other donors' samples. This chain's CDR3 is CASRRGYNEQFF. CDR3 bases: TGTGCCAGCAGGAGGGGTTACAATGAGCAGTTCTTC.